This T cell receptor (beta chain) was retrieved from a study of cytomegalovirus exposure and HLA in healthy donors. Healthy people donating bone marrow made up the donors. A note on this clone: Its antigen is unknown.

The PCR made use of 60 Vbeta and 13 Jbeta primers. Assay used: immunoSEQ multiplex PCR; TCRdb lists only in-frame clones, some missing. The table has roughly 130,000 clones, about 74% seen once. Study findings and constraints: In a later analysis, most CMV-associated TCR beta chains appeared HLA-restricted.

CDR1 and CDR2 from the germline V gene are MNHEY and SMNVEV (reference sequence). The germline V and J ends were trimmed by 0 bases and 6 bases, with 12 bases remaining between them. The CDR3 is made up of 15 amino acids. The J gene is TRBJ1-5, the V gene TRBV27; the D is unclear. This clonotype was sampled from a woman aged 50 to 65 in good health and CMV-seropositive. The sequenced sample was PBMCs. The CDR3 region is CASSLSGGGGQPQHF. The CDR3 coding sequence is TGTGCCAGCAGTTTATCGGGCGGAGGCGGTCAGCCCCAGCATTTT.